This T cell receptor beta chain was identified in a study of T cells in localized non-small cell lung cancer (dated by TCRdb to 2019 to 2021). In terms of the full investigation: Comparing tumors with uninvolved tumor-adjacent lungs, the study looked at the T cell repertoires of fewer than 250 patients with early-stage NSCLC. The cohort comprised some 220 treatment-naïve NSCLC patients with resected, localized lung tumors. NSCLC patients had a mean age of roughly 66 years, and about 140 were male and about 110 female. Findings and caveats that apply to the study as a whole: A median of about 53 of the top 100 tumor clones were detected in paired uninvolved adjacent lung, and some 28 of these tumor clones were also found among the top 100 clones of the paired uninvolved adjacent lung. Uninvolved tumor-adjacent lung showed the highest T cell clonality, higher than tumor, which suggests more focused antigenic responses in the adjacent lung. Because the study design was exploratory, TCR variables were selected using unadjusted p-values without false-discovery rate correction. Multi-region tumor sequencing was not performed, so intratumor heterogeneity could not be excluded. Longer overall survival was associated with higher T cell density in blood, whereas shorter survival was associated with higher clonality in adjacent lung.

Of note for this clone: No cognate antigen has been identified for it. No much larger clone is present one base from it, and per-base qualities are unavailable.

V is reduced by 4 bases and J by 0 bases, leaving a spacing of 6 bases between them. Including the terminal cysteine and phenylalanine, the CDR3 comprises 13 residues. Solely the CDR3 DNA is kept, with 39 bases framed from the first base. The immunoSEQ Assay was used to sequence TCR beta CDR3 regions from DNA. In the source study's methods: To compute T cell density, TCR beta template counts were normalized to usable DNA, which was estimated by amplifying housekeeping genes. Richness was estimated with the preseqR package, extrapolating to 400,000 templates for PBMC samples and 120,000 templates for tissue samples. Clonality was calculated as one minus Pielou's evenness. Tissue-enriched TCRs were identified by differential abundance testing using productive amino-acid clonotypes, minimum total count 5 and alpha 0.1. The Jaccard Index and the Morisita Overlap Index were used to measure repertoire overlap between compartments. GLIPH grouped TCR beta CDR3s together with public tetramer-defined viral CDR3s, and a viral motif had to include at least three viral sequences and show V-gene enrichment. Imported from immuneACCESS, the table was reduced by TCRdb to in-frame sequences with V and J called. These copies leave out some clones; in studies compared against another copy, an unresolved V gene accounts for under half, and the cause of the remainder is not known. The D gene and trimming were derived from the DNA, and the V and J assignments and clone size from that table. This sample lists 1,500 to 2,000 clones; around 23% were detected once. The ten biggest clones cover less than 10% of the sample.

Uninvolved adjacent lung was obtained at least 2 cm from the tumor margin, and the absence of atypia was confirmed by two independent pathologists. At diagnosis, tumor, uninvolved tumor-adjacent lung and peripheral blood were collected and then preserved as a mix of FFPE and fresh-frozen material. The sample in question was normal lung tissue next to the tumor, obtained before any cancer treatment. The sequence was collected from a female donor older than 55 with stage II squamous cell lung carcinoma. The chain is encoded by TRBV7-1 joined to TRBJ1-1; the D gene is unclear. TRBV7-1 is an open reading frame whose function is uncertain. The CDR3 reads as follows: CASSLGMNTEAFF. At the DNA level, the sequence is TGTGCCAGCAGCTTAGGCATGAACACTGAAGCTTTCTTT.